This T cell receptor beta chain was identified during a study of blood T cell repertoires in COVID-19. As for the study in general: The cDNA or gDNA used as material had been derived from T cells, B-cell-depleted T cells, or PBMCs.

Assay used: immunoSEQ multiplex PCR; TCRdb lists only in-frame clones, some missing. The sample holds tens of thousands of clones; just over 90% are singletons and the top ten take roughly 6.2%. Losses at the gene ends were 3 bases for V and 0 bases for J; bases not matched to a gene: 4. The germline V gene has CDR1 SGDLS and CDR2 YYNGEE. The CDR3 has 15 residues. This clonotype originated in a man aged 40-49 years with acute or convalescent COVID-19. This chain connects TRBV9 to TRBJ2-3; 7 bases match TRBD1. Sequenced input: peripheral blood. The CDR3 sequence: CASSAGTASTDTQYF. DNA of the CDR3: TGTGCCAGCAGCGCCGGGACAGCCAGCACAGATACGCAGTATTTT.